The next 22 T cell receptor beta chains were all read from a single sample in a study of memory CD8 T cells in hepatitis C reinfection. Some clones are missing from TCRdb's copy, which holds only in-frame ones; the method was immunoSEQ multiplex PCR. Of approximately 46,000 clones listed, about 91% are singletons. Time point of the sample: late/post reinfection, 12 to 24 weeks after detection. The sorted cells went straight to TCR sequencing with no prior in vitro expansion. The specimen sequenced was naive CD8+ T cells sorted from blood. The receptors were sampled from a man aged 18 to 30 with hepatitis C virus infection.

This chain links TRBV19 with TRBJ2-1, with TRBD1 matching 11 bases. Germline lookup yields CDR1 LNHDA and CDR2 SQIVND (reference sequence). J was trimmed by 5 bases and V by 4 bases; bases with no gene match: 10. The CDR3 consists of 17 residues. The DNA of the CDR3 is TGTGCCAGTAGTAGGTCTTTCTCGGGACAGGGGGACAATGAGCAGTTCTTC. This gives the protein CASSRSFSGQGDNEQFF.

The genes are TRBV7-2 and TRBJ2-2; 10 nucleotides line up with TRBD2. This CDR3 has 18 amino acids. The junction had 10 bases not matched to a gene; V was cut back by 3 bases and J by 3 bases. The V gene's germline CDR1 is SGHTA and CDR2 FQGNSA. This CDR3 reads CASSFPTTSGLDTGELFF. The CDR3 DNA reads TGTGCCAGCAGCTTCCCCACGACTAGCGGGTTAGACACCGGGGAGCTGTTTTTT. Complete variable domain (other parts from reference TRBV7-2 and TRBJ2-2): GAGVSQSPSNKVTEKGKDVELRCDPISGHTALYWYRQSLGQGLEFLIYFQGNSAPDKSGLPSDRFSAERTGGSVSTLTIQRTQQEDSAVYLCASSFPTTSGLDTGELFFGEGSRLTVL.

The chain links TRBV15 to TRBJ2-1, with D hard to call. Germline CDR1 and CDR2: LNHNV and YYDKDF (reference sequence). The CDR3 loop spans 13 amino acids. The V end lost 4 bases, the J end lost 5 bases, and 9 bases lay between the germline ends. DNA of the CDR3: TGTGCCACCAGCACTCCTCCCCACAATGAGCAGTTCTTC. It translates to CATSTPPHNEQFF.

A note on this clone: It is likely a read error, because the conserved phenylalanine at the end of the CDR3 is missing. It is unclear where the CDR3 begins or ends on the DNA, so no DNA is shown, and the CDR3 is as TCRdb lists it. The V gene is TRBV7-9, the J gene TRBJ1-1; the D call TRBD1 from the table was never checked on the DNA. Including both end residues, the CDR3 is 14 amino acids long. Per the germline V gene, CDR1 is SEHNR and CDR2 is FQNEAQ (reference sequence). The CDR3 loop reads CASSLARDRAKTCV.

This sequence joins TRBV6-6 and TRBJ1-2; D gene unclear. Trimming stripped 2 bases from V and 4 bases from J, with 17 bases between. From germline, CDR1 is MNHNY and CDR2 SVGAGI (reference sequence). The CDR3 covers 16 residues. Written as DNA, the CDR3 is TGTGCCAGCAGTTACCCTCCCGAGGACTGGCTCTATGGCTACACCTTC. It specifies CASSYPPEDWLYGYTF.

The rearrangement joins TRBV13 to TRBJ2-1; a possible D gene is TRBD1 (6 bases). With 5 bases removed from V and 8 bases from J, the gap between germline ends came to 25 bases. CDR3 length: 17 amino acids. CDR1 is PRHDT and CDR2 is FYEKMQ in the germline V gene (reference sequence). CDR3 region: CASSPLKDSPGSYEQFF. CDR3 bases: TGTGCCAGCAGCCCACTAAAGGACAGCCCGGGGAGCTATGAGCAGTTCTTC.

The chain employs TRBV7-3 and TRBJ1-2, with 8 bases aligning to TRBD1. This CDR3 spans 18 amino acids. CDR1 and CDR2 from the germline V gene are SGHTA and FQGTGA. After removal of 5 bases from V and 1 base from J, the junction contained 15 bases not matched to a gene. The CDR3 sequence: CASSEHRDRQPVNYGYTF. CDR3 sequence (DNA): TGTGCCAGCAGCGAACACCGGGACAGGCAACCGGTTAACTATGGCTACACCTTC.

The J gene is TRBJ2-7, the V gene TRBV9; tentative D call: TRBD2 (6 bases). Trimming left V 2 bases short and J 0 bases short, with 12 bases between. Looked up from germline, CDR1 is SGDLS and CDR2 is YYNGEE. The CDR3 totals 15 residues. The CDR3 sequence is CASSVSGLYSYEQYF. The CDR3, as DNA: TGTGCCAGCAGCGTTTCGGGACTCTACTCCTACGAGCAGTACTTC.

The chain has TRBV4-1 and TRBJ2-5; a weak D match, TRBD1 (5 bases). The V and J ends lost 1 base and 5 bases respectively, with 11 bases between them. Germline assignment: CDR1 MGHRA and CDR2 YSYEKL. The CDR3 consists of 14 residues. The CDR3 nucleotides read TGCGCCAGCAGCCAAGGCCACAGGTCTGAGACCCAGTACTTC. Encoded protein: CASSQGHRSETQYF.

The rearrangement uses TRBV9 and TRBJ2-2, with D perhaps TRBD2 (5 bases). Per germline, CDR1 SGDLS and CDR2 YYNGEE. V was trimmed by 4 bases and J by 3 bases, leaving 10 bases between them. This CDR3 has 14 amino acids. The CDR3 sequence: CASSKDLYTGELFF. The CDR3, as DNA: TGTGCCAGCAGCAAGGACTTATACACCGGGGAGCTGTTTTTT.

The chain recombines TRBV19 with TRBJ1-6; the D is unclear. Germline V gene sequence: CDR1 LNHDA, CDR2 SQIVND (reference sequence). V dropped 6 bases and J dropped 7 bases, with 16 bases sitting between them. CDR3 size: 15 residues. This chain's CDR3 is CASSYGSAGNSPLHF. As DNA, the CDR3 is TGTGCCAGTAGCTACGGGAGCGCGGGGAATTCACCCCTCCACTTT. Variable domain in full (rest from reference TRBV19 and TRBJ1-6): DGGITQSPKYLFRKEGQNVTLSCEQNLNHDAMYWYRQDPGQGLRLIYYSQIVNDFQKGDIAEGYSVSREKKESFPLTVTSAQKNPTAFYLCASSYGSAGNSPLHFGNGTRLTVT.

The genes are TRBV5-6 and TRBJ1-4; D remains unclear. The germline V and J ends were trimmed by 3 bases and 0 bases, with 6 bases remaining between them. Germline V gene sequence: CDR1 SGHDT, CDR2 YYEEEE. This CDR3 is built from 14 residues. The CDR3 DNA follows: TGTGCCAGCAGCTCTCGAGCAACTAATGAAAAACTGTTTTTT. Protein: CASSSRATNEKLFF.

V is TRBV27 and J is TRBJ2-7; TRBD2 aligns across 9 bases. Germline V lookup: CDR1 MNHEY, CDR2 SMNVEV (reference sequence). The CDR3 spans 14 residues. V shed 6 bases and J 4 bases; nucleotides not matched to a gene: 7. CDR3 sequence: CASSFGLARYEQYF. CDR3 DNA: TGTGCCAGCAGCTTTGGACTAGCGAGGTACGAGCAGTACTTC.

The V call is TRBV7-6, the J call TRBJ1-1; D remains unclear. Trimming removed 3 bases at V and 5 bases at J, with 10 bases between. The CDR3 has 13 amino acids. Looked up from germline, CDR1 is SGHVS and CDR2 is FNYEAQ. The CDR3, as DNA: TGTGCCAGCAGCTTGGCACTAGGGACTGAAGCTTTCTTT. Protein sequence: CASSLALGTEAFF.

In DNA, the CDR3 is TGTGCCAGCAGCTCCCGACTGGGCAATGAGCAGTTCTTC. Translated, it gives CASSSRLGNEQFF. The chain combines TRBV11-2 with TRBJ2-1; D remains unclear. CDR1 and CDR2 from the germline V gene are SGHAT and FQNNGV. Trimming stripped 4 bases from V and 6 bases from J, with 10 bases between. The CDR3 has 13 residues.

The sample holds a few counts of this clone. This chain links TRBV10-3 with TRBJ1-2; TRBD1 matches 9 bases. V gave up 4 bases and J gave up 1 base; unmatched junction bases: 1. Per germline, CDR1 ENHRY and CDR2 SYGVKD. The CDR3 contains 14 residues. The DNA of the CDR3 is TGTGCCATCAGTGGGGACAGGGATAACTATGGCTACACCTTC. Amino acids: CAISGDRDNYGYTF.

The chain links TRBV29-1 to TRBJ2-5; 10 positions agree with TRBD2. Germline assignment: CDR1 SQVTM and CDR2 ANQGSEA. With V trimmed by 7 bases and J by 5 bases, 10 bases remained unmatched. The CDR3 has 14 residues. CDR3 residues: CSGKSGRAGETQYF. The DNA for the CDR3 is TGCAGCGGAAAAAGCGGGAGGGCCGGGGAGACCCAGTACTTC.

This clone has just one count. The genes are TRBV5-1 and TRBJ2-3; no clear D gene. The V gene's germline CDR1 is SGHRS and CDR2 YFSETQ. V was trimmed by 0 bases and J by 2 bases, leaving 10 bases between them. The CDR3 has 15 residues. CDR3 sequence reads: CASSLAEFSTDTQYF. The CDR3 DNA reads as TGCGCCAGCAGCTTGGCCGAGTTTTCCACAGATACGCAGTATTTT.

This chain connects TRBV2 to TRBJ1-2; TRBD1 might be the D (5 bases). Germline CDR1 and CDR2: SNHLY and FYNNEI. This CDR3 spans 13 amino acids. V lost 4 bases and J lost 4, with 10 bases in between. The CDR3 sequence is CASSAGEAYGYTF. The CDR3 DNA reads TGTGCCAGCAGTGCGGGGGAAGCCTATGGCTACACCTTC.

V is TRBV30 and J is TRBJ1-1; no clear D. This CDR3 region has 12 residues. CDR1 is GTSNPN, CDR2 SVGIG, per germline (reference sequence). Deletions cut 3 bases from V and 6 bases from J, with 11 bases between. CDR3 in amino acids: CAWSLYAAEAFF. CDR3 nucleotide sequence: TGTGCCTGGAGCCTTTATGCGGCTGAAGCTTTCTTT.

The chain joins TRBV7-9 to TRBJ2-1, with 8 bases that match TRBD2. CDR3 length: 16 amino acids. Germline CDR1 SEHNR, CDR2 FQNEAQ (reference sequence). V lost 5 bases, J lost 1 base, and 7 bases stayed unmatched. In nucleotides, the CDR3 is TGTGCCAGCAGCGCTTGGGGCGGGGGGTCCTACAATGAGCAGTTCTTC. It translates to CASSAWGGGSYNEQFF. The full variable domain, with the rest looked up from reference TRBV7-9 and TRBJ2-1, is DTGVSQNPRHKITKRGQNVTFRCDPISEHNRLYWYRQTLGQGPEFLTYFQNEAQLEKSRLLSDRFSAERPKGSFSTLEIQRTEQGDSAMYLCASSAWGGGSYNEQFFGPGTRLTVL.

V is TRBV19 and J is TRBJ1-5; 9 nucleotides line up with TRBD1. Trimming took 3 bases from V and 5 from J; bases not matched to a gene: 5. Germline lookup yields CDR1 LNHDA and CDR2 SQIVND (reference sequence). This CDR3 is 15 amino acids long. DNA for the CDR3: TGTGCCAGTAGTATGACAGGGGGGATGTATCAGCCCCAGCATTTT. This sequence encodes CASSMTGGMYQPQHF.